One sample yielded the 30 T cell receptor beta chains listed below, sequenced in a study of shared clonotypes between healthy human individuals. The protocol was immunoSEQ multiplex PCR, while the TCRdb copy is restricted to in-frame clones and leaves out a portion. Here the sample spans around 500,000 clones, around 85% being singletons. What was sequenced was PBMCs. These receptors all come from a woman aged 40-49 years in good health. Some clones in this sample may be carry-over from other donors' samples.

In this sample, this clone turned up many times. Other DNA sequences in the sample encode the same CDR3. This chain links TRBV7-6 with TRBJ1-1; possible D gene TRBD1, 5 bases. The V gene's germline CDR1 is SGHVS and CDR2 FNYEAQ. This CDR3 spans 13 amino acids. V gave up 5 bases and J gave up 7 bases, with 14 bases separating them. The CDR3 here is CASSLLTESEAFF. The CDR3 DNA is TGTGCCAGCAGCCTACTGACAGAAAGTGAAGCTTTCTTT.

In DNA form, the CDR3 reads TGTGCCAGCAGCACGGGTGACTACCCCTACGAGCAGTACTTC. As protein: CASSTGDYPYEQYF. J is TRBJ2-7 and V is TRBV21-1; TRBD2, the D gene given by the table, was not confirmed from the DNA. TRBV21-1 is deemed a pseudogene. The length of the CDR3 is 14 residues.

This sequence joins TRBV4-3 and TRBJ1-2; D remains ambiguous. The germline CDR1 and CDR2 sequences are LGHNA and YSLEER. This CDR3 is 14 amino acids long. V was shortened by 2 bases and J by 8 bases, with 15 bases between the two germline ends. In nucleotides, the CDR3 is TGCGCCAGCAGCCAAAGGTTGGGAGGGAGAGGCTACACCTTC. Encoded protein: CASSQRLGGRGYTF.

The J gene is TRBJ2-3, the V gene TRBV7-8; tentatively, D is TRBD2 (6 bases). The V and J ends lost 5 bases and 7 bases respectively, with 16 bases between them. The length of the CDR3 is 14 residues. Germline V lookup: CDR1 SGHVS, CDR2 FQNEAQ. CDR3 in DNA: TGTGCCAGCAGCCCTGACGGGAGTGGATATACGCAGTATTTT. This encodes CASSPDGSGYTQYF.

This sequence joins TRBV6-1 and TRBJ2-7; the match to TRBD1 covers 7 bases. The CDR3 runs 13 residues. CDR1 and CDR2 from the germline V gene are MNHNS and SASEGT. J was trimmed by 3 bases and V by 7 bases; bases with no gene match: 6. CDR3 loop: CASIGRQGYEQYF. Here the CDR3 DNA reads TGTGCCAGCATTGGCCGACAGGGCTACGAGCAGTACTTC.

The chain couples TRBV9 to TRBJ2-7, with a tentative D call TRBD1 (6 bases). CDR3 size: 15 residues. Trimming shortened V by 3 bases and J by 3 bases, and 16 bases separated the two germline ends. Germline CDR1 and CDR2: SGDLS and YYNGEE. This CDR3 reads CASSGGPSGFYEQYF. For the CDR3, the DNA is TGTGCCAGCAGCGGGGGGCCCTCGGGCTTCTACGAGCAGTACTTC.

This rearrangement joins TRBV6-4 to TRBJ2-7; 12 positions match TRBD2. Germline trimming cut 10 bases from V and 4 bases from J; bases unmatched to any gene: 8. This CDR3 spans 14 amino acids. Germline V gives CDR1 MRHNA, CDR2 SNTAGT. CDR3: CANNRLAGAYEQYF. CDR3 coding DNA: TGTGCCAACAATCGACTAGCGGGAGCTTACGAGCAGTACTTC.

The chain has TRBV6-5 and TRBJ1-5; 7 bases are shared with TRBD1. The ends lost 4 bases at V and 2 bases at J; junction bases unmatched: 5. The CDR3 extends over 15 amino acids. CDR1 is MNHEY, CDR2 SVGAGI, per germline. The CDR3, as DNA: TGTGCCAGCAGTTCGGACAGGTATGGCAATCAGCCCCAGCATTTT. Translation: CASSSDRYGNQPQHF.

The rearrangement uses TRBV4-1 and TRBJ2-2; D possibly corresponds to TRBD1 (5 bases). V lost 0 bases and J lost 2, with 13 bases in between. CDR1 and CDR2 (germline): MGHRA, YSYEKL. The CDR3 has 17 amino acids. The CDR3 DNA reads as TGCGCCAGCAGCCAAGATCAGAAACAGGTAAACACCGGGGAGCTGTTTTTT. It codes for CASSQDQKQVNTGELFF.

This clone has a count of ten or more. This sequence joins TRBV7-2 and TRBJ2-7; TRBD1 aligns across 8 bases. V trimming: 0 bases; J trimming: 1 base; junction bases outside the gene matches: 14. Germline CDR1 SGHTA, CDR2 FQGNSA. The CDR3 length is 19 residues. CDR3 region: CASSLAVRTGGLGSYEQYF. In DNA, the CDR3 is TGTGCCAGCAGCTTAGCGGTGAGAACAGGGGGACTGGGGTCCTACGAGCAGTACTTC.

The V gene is TRBV28, the J gene TRBJ2-1, with D possibly matching TRBD2 (6 bases). The V end lost 5 bases, the J end lost 8 bases, and 25 bases lay between the germline ends. CDR3 length: 17 residues. Germline V CDR1 and CDR2: MDHEN, SYDVKM. CDR3 nucleotide sequence: TGTGCCAGCAGTCCACCCCCAAGGGTAGCGGTAAGGGATGAGCAGTTCTTC. Amino acid sequence: CASSPPPRVAVRDEQFF.

The chain couples TRBV7-9 to TRBJ2-2; 9 positions match TRBD2. In germline, CDR1 is SEHNR, CDR2 FQNEAQ (reference sequence). CDR3 length: 17 residues. Germline trimming cut 5 bases from V and 0 bases from J; bases unmatched to any gene: 7. The CDR3 coding sequence is TGTGCCAGCAGCCCCTGGGCTAGCGGGGCGAACACCGGGGAGCTGTTTTTT. Protein sequence: CASSPWASGANTGELFF.

This chain joins TRBV2 and TRBJ1-5; D may be TRBD1 (5 bases). V gave up 4 bases and J gave up 0 bases, with 13 bases separating them. This CDR3 contains 16 residues. CDR1 is SNHLY, CDR2 FYNNEI, per germline. The CDR3 DNA reads as TGTGCCAGCAGTGCCGACGGGCAGGGTAGCAATCAGCCCCAGCATTTT. It encodes CASSADGQGSNQPQHF.

The chain recombines TRBV21-1 with TRBJ2-4. TRBV21-1 is deemed a pseudogene. This CDR3 comprises 14 residues. Here the CDR3 reads CASQPTKAKNIQYF. The CDR3 nucleotides are TGTGCCAGCCAGCCGACGAAGGCCAAAAACATTCAGTACTTC.

This clone appeared once. This rearrangement joins TRBV29-1 to TRBJ2-5, with TRBD2 matching 7 bases. Germline V gives CDR1 SQVTM, CDR2 ANQGSEA. The CDR3 length is 13 residues. V lost 7 bases and J lost 0; bases outside the gene matches: 5. CDR3: CSALREYQETQYF. The DNA of the CDR3 is TGCAGCGCCTTGCGGGAGTACCAAGAGACCCAGTACTTC.

The chain employs TRBV10-3 and TRBJ2-3; maybe TRBD1 (5 bases). Germline V gene lookup returns CDR1 ENHRY and CDR2 SYGVKD. V shed 6 bases and J shed 3 bases, with 10 bases lying between them. This CDR3 contains 13 residues. CDR3 protein: CAISAAGTDTQYF. CDR3 DNA sequence: TGTGCCATCAGCGCCGCAGGGACAGATACGCAGTATTTT.

This clone was recorded at least ten times. This chain links TRBV7-3 with TRBJ2-1, with TRBD1 identical over 10 bases. The CDR3 extends over 13 amino acids. V dropped 2 bases and J dropped 10; count of bases not matched to a gene: 2. Germline V gives CDR1 SGHTA, CDR2 FQGTGA. In DNA form, the CDR3 reads TGTGCCAGCAGCTTAGACAGGGGGCGGGAGCAGTTCTTC. This sequence encodes CASSLDRGREQFF.

This clone is a singleton in its sample. One base separates it from a far larger clone, so it is likely a read error. The rearrangement links TRBV10-2 to TRBJ2-3, with D possibly matching TRBD1 (5 bases). Germline V lookup: CDR1 WSHSY, CDR2 SAAADI. The CDR3 length is 17 residues. Deletions cut 7 bases from V and 0 bases from J, with 20 bases between. The CDR3 DNA sequence: TGCGCCAGCAAAAGGGGTAGCTGCACTTACAGCACAGATACGCAGTATTTT. It codes for CASKRGSCTYSTDTQYF.

With regard to this clone: A single base is all that separates this from a far larger clone, so a read error is likely. The chain carries TRBV11-2 and TRBJ2-5; 12 nucleotides line up with TRBD2. The V and J ends lost 1 base and 6 bases, in that order; junction bases with no gene match: 12. Germline V gene data show CDR1 as SGHAT and CDR2 as FQNNGV. The CDR3 loop spans 18 amino acids. CDR3 in DNA: TGTGCCAGCAGCTTAGGCGGCCTAGCGGGAGGGCCGGTGAAGACCCAGTACTTC. It codes for CASSLGGLAGGPVKTQYF.

Comment on this clone: A far larger clone is one nucleotide away, so this likely arose from a read error. Other nucleotide sequences from this sample produce the same CDR3. The rearrangement joins TRBV5-4 to TRBJ1-2; D unresolved. This CDR3 is 16 amino acids long. Germline CDR1 reads SGHNT; CDR2 reads YYREEE (reference sequence). The DNA for the CDR3 is TGTGCTAGCAGCACCCAGGAGGAAAGTTACTATGGAGGCTACACCTTC. It encodes CASSTQEESYYGGYTF.

The rearrangement links TRBV7-9 to TRBJ1-2, with TRBD1 identical over 7 bases. The CDR3 is 19 amino acids. Germline V gene data show CDR1 as SEHNR and CDR2 as FQNEAQ (reference sequence). The J segment lost 5 bases and the V segment lost 2 bases, leaving 20 bases of the junction unmatched. In nucleotides, the CDR3 is TGTGCCAGCAGCTTACCGGAGAGGGGACAGAAGAAGGCCCTATATGGCTACACCTTC. Translation gives CASSLPERGQKKALYGYTF.

For this clone: A far more abundant clone sits one base away, making this likely a read error. Other DNA sequences in this sample translate to the same CDR3. The chain recombines TRBV4-1 with TRBJ1-1; 10 nucleotides match TRBD1. Germline V gene lookup returns CDR1 MGHRA and CDR2 YSYEKL. CDR3 length equals 14 residues. The CDR3 here is CASSRGQGNNEASF. The CDR3 DNA reads TGCGCCAGCAGCCGGGGACAGGGGAACAATGAAGCTTCCTTT.

In its sample, this clone was seen once. Given a far larger clone just one base away, this is likely a sequencing read error. V usage is TRBV2 and J usage is TRBJ2-3; 9 bases match TRBD2. The junction had 19 bases not matched to a gene; V was cut back by 8 bases and J by 4 bases. The CDR3 totals 18 residues. CDR1 SNHLY and CDR2 FYNNEI come from the germline V gene. CDR3 amino acids: CASYGALAGDLSADTQYF. CDR3 DNA sequence: TGTGCCAGCTACGGCGCTTTAGCGGGAGATCTTAGCGCAGATACGCAGTATTTT.

J is TRBJ2-5 and V is TRBV2; D is unresolved. CDR1 is SNHLY, CDR2 FYNNEI, per germline. The V end was cut by 7 bases, the J end by 2 bases, with 11 bases between. The CDR3 is 13 amino acids. CDR3 nucleotide sequence: TGTGCCAGCAATGCTAACCTACAAGAGACCCAGTACTTC. Amino acids: CASNANLQETQYF.

The rearrangement links TRBV7-9 to TRBJ2-1, with a weak D call TRBD1 (6 bases). The CDR3 runs 15 residues. V dropped 0 bases and J dropped 4 bases, with 10 bases sitting between them. Germline V gene lookup returns CDR1 SEHNR and CDR2 FQNEAQ (reference sequence). The CDR3 nucleotides are TGTGCCAGCAGCTTAGCGGGGGCGAAATACAATGAGCAGTTCTTC. Its translation: CASSLAGAKYNEQFF.

The chain uses TRBV11-2 and TRBJ1-1; 8 bases agree with TRBD1. There are 14 residues in the CDR3. The trim removed 4 bases at V and 6 bases at J, leaving 7 bases unmatched. The germline CDR1 and CDR2 sequences are SGHAT and FQNNGV. CDR3 in amino acids: CASSSNRGWAEAFF. The CDR3 DNA follows: TGTGCCAGCAGCTCCAACAGGGGGTGGGCTGAAGCTTTCTTT.

The chain joins TRBV6-1 to TRBJ1-4, with D possibly being TRBD1 (5 bases). The CDR3 spans 14 residues. The V gene lost 6 bases and the J gene lost 8 bases, with 16 bases spanning the gap. From germline, CDR1 is MNHNS and CDR2 SASEGT. Here the CDR3 reads CASSRDPIGEKLFF. DNA of the CDR3: TGTGCCAGCAGCCGGGACCCCATAGGGGAAAAACTGTTTTTT.

V is TRBV7-9 and J is TRBJ2-7; D is possibly TRBD1 (6 bases). Trimming left V 0 bases short and J 4 bases short, with 10 bases between. The CDR3 sequence is 14 residues long. Germline V gene sequence: CDR1 SEHNR, CDR2 FQNEAQ (reference sequence). The chain's CDR3 is CASSLAGQEYEQYF. CDR3 in DNA: TGTGCCAGCAGCTTAGCGGGACAAGAATACGAGCAGTACTTC. Complete variable domain (other parts from reference TRBV7-9 and TRBJ2-7): DTGVSQNPRHKITKRGQNVTFRCDPISEHNRLYWYRQTLGQGPEFLTYFQNEAQLEKSRLLSDRFSAERPKGSFSTLEIQRTEQGDSAMYLCASSLAGQEYEQYFGPGTRLTVT.

This clone was observed at least ten times. Additional DNA sequences in this sample encode the identical CDR3. The chain recombines TRBV5-4 with TRBJ2-7; 14 nucleotides match TRBD2. The CDR3 totals 16 residues. Germline lookup yields CDR1 SGHNT and CDR2 YYREEE (reference sequence). V shed 4 bases and J 4 bases; nucleotides not matched to a gene: 7. CDR3 coding DNA: TGTGCCAGCAGCGGGGGGACTAGCGGGAGTTTGTACGAGCAGTACTTC. This gives the protein CASSGGTSGSLYEQYF.

CDR3 in amino acids: CASSPGGRNYGYTF. Written as DNA, the CDR3 is TGTGCCAGCTCACCGGGGGGGCGGAACTATGGCTACACCTTC. J is TRBJ1-2 and V is TRBV18; TRBD1 might be the D (6 bases). Trimming took off 3 bases at V and 2 bases at J, with 10 bases between the two ends. Germline CDR1 is KGHSH and CDR2 is LQKENI. The CDR3 has 14 residues.